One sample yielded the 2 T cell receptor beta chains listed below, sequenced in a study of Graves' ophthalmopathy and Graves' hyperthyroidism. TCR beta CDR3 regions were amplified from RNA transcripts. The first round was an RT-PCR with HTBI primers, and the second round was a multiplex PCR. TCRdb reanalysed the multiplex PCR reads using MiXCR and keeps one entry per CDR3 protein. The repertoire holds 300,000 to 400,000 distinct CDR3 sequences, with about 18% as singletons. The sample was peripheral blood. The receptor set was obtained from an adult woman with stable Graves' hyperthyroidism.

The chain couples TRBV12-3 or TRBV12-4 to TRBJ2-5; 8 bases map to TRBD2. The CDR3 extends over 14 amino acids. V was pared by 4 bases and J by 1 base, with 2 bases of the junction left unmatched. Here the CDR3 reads CASSSLAGQETQYF. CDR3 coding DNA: TGTGCCAGCAGTTCGCTAGCGGGCCAAGAGACCCAGTACTTC.

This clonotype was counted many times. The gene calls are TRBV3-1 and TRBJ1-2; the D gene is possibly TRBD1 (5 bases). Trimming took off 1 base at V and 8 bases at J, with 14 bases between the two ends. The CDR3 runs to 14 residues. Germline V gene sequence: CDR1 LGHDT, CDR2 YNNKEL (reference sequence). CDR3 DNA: TGTGCCAGCAGCCAAGCCGGGACGCCGAACGGCTACACCTTC. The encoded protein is CASSQAGTPNGYTF.